One and the same sample provided the 21 T cell receptor beta chains below, sequenced in a study of response to subunit inactivated influenza vaccine listed by TCRdb under 2018. The method behind the library was RT-PCR. The instrument given in TCRdb is Illumina HiSeq 2500. The public reads were run again by TCRdb, first through fastp at Q25 and then through MiXCR, and only productive beta chains were kept. Each record represents a unique CDR3 protein, reported with the most common genes and DNA among its rows. This sample lists some 540,000 distinct CDR3 sequences; roughly 25% were detected once. Around 2.8% of the sample comes from the top ten. This same sample was also part of a study on T cells expressing NK-cell markers. Taken from the second paper: The TCR beta cDNA libraries were made using 5'RACE template switching, a step that added both a universal primer site and unique molecular identifiers.

The sequenced sample was CD4+ T cells sorted from PBMCs, obtained 11 to 12 days after vaccination. The receptors shown here come from a man aged 50 or older who received an inactivated influenza vaccine. Donor details come from another sample of the same person, matched by shared clones.

This clonotype was detected a few times. The V call is TRBV5-1, the J call TRBJ2-3, with D possibly TRBD2 on 6 matching bases. Trimming left V 6 bases short and J 4 bases short, with 15 bases between. Germline assignment: CDR1 SGHRS and CDR2 YFSETQ. The CDR3 runs 14 residues. CDR3 region: CASKGGMGADTQYF. CDR3 coding DNA: TGCGCCAGCAAGGGCGGGATGGGTGCAGATACGCAGTATTTT.

In this sample, this clonotype turned up many times. The chain is built from TRBV12-3 or TRBV12-4 and TRBJ1-6, with 8 bases identical to TRBD1. J lost 7 bases, V lost 6 bases, and 11 bases had no gene match. This CDR3 region has 16 residues. This chain's CDR3 is CASSIQGGERNSPLHF. The CDR3, as DNA: TGTGCCAGCAGCATACAGGGGGGAGAAAGGAATTCACCCCTCCACTTT.

This clonotype has just a few counts. The chain combines TRBV18 with TRBJ1-3; D not resolved. Germline V gene sequence: CDR1 KGHSH, CDR2 LQKENI. Trimming removed 2 bases from V and 0 bases from J, with 2 bases in between. This CDR3 spans 13 amino acids. CDR3 nucleotide sequence: TGTGCCAGCTCACCAGACTCTGGAAACACCATATATTTT. This codes for CASSPDSGNTIYF.

The table lists this clonotype with a few counts. The chain combines TRBV6-2 or TRBV6-3 with TRBJ2-1; D assignment may be TRBD1 or TRBD2 (5 bases each). V dropped 5 bases and J dropped 10 bases, with 18 bases sitting between them. The CDR3 covers 14 residues. Germline V gene sequence: CDR1 MNHEY, CDR2 SVGEGT. The CDR3 region has the DNA TGTGCCAGCAGTCTCCTGGGACCTCAAGGAGAGCAGTTCTTC. Protein: CASSLLGPQGEQFF.

The CDR3 DNA is TGCGCCAGCACACCCATGGGGGCGGCCTACGAGCAGTACTTC. Translating gives CASTPMGAAYEQYF. This rearrangement joins TRBV5-1 to TRBJ2-7; weak D call: TRBD1 (6 bases). CDR3 length equals 14 residues. V gave up 6 bases and J gave up 2 bases, with 15 bases separating them. Germline lookup yields CDR1 SGHRS and CDR2 YFSETQ.

The V and J genes are TRBV27 and TRBJ1-5; 11 bases are a match to TRBD1. The CDR3 is 17 residues long. The germline CDR1 and CDR2 sequences are MNHEY and SMNVEV (reference sequence). J was trimmed by 3 bases and V by 1 base; bases with no gene match: 5. In DNA form, the CDR3 reads TGTGCCAGCAGTTTATTCGGGACAGGGGGGGCCAATCAGCCCCAGCATTTT. Translating gives CASSLFGTGGANQPQHF.

The V gene is TRBV3-1, the J gene TRBJ2-2, with 9 bases matching TRBD2. The CDR3 is 15 residues long. V dropped 6 bases and J dropped 5; count of bases not matched to a gene: 7. Germline CDR1 is LGHDT and CDR2 is YNNKEL (reference sequence). The CDR3 is CASRSSSGVTGELFF. Written as DNA, the CDR3 is TGTGCCAGCAGGAGCTCTAGCGGGGTTACCGGGGAGCTGTTTTTT.

The J gene is TRBJ1-4, the V gene TRBV4-1; D gene uncertain. The germline V and J ends were trimmed by 1 base and 8 bases, with 8 bases remaining between them. CDR3 length: 13 amino acids. Germline loops: CDR1 MGHRA, CDR2 YSYEKL. The DNA for the CDR3 is TGCGCCAGCAGCCAAGTCACGAGGGAAAAACTGTTTTTT. It codes for CASSQVTREKLFF.

The genes are TRBV3-1 and TRBJ2-1; 7 bases line up with TRBD2. J was trimmed by 4 bases and V by 5 bases; bases with no gene match: 11. The CDR3 has 16 residues. Germline values: CDR1 LGHDT, CDR2 YNNKEL (reference sequence). CDR3 in DNA: TGTGCCAGCAGCAGGGTCGGGGCTAGCGGTTACAATGAGCAGTTCTTC. It specifies CASSRVGASGYNEQFF.

V is TRBV5-5 and J is TRBJ1-5, with 8 bases lining up with TRBD1. V shed 1 base, J shed 5 bases, and the junction held 5 bases outside the gene matches. CDR1 and CDR2 (germline): SGHKS, YYEKEE (reference sequence). The CDR3 is 15 amino acids. The CDR3 DNA sequence: TGTGCCAGCAGCTTGTTCGGACAGGGTGATCAGCCCCAGCATTTT. Translating it yields CASSLFGQGDQPQHF.

This rearrangement joins TRBV6-2 or TRBV6-3 to TRBJ2-7; D call uncertain. V lost 2 bases and J 1 base, leaving 9 bases between the germline ends. The CDR3 runs 14 residues. Germline lookup yields CDR1 MNHEY and CDR2 SVGEGT. The CDR3 here is CASSYVGPSYEQYF. CDR3 bases: TGTGCCAGCAGTTACGTCGGACCTTCCTACGAGCAGTACTTC.

The chain has TRBV30 and TRBJ2-1, with D possibly TRBD2 on 6 matching bases. The V gene lost 2 bases and the J gene lost 5 bases, with 13 bases spanning the gap. The CDR3 consists of 14 residues. Per the germline V gene, CDR1 is GTSNPN and CDR2 is SVGIG (reference sequence). DNA of the CDR3: TGTGCCTGGAGTAGGGCTAGCGCCAACAATGAGCAGTTCTTC. As protein: CAWSRASANNEQFF. Complete variable domain (other parts from reference TRBV30 and TRBJ2-1): SQTIHQWPATLVQPVGSPLSLECTVEGTSNPNLYWYRQAAGRGLQLLFYSVGIGQISSEVPQNLSASRPQDRQFILSSKKLLLSDSGFYLCAWSRASANNEQFFGPGTRLTVL.

This clonotype was counted only a few times. J is TRBJ2-7 and V is TRBV20-1, with TRBD2 as a possible D gene (6 bases). Germline-derived CDR1 and CDR2 are DFQATT and SNEGSKA (reference sequence). Between the trimmed V and J ends, which lost 0 bases and 0 bases, there was a span of 12 bases. The CDR3 has 15 amino acids. The CDR3 loop is CSAREARRGSYEQYF. The DNA for the CDR3 is TGCAGTGCTAGAGAGGCCAGGCGGGGCTCCTACGAGCAGTACTTC.

This clonotype was detected a few times. The V call is TRBV30, the J call TRBJ1-2; no firm D call. Deletions cut 1 base from V and 8 bases from J, with 8 bases between. CDR1 and CDR2 from the germline V gene are GTSNPN and SVGIG (reference sequence). The length of the CDR3 is 11 residues. The CDR3 DNA reads as TGTGCCTGGAGTGCGGGAGCAGGCTACACCTTC. Protein product: CAWSAGAGYTF.

This chain links TRBV7-9 with TRBJ1-1, with D unresolved. The CDR3 is made up of 14 amino acids. The V gene's germline CDR1 is SEHNR and CDR2 FQNEAQ (reference sequence). V lost 6 bases, J lost 5 bases, and 16 bases lay in between. The CDR3 loop is CASREGQWATEAFF. CDR3 nucleotide sequence: TGTGCCAGCAGAGAAGGGCAGTGGGCGACTGAAGCTTTCTTT.

A few counts support this clonotype. This chain links TRBV11-2 with TRBJ1-1; no clear D. This CDR3 comprises 14 residues. Trimming cost V 6 bases and J 5 bases, with 16 bases left between them. Per germline, CDR1 SGHAT and CDR2 FQNNGV. In DNA, the CDR3 is TGTGCCAGCAGTCCGAGGGTGGGAGGGACTGAAGCTTTCTTT. Protein: CASSPRVGGTEAFF.

This clonotype was recorded many times. This chain uses TRBV7-2 with TRBJ2-1; 7 bases agree with TRBD1. Germline lookup yields CDR1 SGHTA and CDR2 FQGNSA. CDR3 size: 15 residues. J was trimmed by 7 bases and V by 5 bases; bases with no gene match: 11. CDR3 residues: CASSLTRGIMNEQFF. CDR3 sequence (DNA): TGTGCCAGCAGCCTAACCAGGGGGATTATGAATGAGCAGTTCTTC.

The rearrangement uses TRBV7-9 and TRBJ1-1, with 8 bases identical to TRBD1. Germline CDR1 SEHNR, CDR2 FQNEAQ (reference sequence). With 2 bases clipped from V and 7 bases from J, the junction kept 6 bases outside the gene matches. This CDR3 region has 14 residues. The CDR3 region is CASSLISGGFEAFF. The DNA of the CDR3 is TGTGCCAGCAGCTTAATCTCAGGGGGCTTTGAAGCTTTCTTT.

This clonotype was counted a few times. CDR3 sequence: CASSPRQGSSTDTQYF. The CDR3 DNA is TGTGCCAGCTCACCACGGCAGGGGTCTAGCACAGATACGCAGTATTTT. J is TRBJ2-3 and V is TRBV18; D is perhaps TRBD1 (6 bases). The V gene lost 1 base and the J gene lost 0 bases, with 11 bases spanning the gap. CDR1 is KGHSH, CDR2 LQKENI, per germline. The CDR3 covers 16 residues.

In its sample, this clonotype was seen a few times. In DNA form, the CDR3 reads TGTGCCAGCAACGACAGGGTCACCGGGGAGCTGTTTTTT. Translated, it gives CASNDRVTGELFF. V gene TRBV7-9 combines with J gene TRBJ2-2, with TRBD1 matching 7 bases. The CDR3 extends over 13 amino acids. V dropped 7 bases and J dropped 4; count of bases not matched to a gene: 3. Germline loops: CDR1 SEHNR, CDR2 FQNEAQ (reference sequence).

The V gene is TRBV5-1, the J gene TRBJ1-6; D is perhaps TRBD1 (5 bases). The CDR3 covers 15 residues. CDR1 and CDR2 (germline): SGHRS, YFSETQ. Trimming took off 2 bases at V and 10 bases at J, with 16 bases between the two ends. Here the CDR3 reads CASSLGTGTGSPLHF. CDR3 DNA sequence: TGCGCCAGCAGCTTAGGCACAGGAACGGGATCACCCCTCCACTTT.